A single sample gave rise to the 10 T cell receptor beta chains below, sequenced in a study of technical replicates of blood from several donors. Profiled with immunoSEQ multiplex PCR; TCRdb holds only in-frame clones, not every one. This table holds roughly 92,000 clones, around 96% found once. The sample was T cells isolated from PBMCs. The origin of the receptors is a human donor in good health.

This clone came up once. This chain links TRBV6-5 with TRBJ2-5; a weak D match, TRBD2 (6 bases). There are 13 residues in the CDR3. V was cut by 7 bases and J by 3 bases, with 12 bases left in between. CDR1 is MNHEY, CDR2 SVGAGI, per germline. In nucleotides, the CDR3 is TGTGCCAGCAAACGGGGGTTAAAAGAGACCCAGTACTTC. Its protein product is CASKRGLKETQYF.

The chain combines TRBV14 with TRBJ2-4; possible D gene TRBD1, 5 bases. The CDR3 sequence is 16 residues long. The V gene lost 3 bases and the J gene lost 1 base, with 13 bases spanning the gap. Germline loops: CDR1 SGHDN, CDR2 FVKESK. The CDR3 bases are TGTGCCAGCAGCCAGCCCCAGACAGCTGCCAAAAACATTCAGTACTTC. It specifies CASSQPQTAAKNIQYF.

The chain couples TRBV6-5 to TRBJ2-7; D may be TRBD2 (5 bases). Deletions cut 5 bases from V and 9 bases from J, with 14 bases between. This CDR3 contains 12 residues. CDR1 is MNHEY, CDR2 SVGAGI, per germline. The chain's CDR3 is CASSLAGTGQYF. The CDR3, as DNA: TGTGCCAGCAGTCTCGCGGGTACGGGGCAGTACTTC.

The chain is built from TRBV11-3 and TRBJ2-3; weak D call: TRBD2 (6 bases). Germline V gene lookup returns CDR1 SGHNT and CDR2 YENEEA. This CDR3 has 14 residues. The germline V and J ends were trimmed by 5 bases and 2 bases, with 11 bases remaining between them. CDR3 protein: CASSPGLITDTQYF. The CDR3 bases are TGTGCCAGCAGCCCGGGACTTATCACAGATACGCAGTATTTT.

The CDR3 sequence is CASSWTGTFEAFF. CDR3 DNA sequence: TGTGCCAGCAGTTGGACAGGGACTTTTGAAGCTTTCTTT. The chain joins TRBV6-5 to TRBJ1-1, with 8 bases that match TRBD1. The CDR3 totals 13 residues. From germline, CDR1 is MNHEY and CDR2 SVGAGI. The J segment lost 7 bases and the V segment lost 4 bases, leaving 5 bases of the junction unmatched.

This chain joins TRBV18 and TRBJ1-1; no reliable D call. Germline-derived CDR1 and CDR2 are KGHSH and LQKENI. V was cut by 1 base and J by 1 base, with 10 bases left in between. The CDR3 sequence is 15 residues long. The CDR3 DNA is TGTGCCAGCTCACCACTAGCCCTGAAGAACACTGAAGCTTTCTTT. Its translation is CASSPLALKNTEAFF.

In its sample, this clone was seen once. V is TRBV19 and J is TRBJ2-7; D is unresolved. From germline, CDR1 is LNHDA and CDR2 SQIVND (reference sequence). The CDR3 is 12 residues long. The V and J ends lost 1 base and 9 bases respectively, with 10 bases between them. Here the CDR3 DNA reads TGTGCCAGTAGTATAGGGGCGACGATGCAGTACTTC. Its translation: CASSIGATMQYF.

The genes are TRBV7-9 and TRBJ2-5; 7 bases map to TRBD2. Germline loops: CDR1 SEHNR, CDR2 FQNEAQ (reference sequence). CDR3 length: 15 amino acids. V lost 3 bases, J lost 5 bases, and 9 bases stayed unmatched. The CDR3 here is CASSFLGDGGETQYF. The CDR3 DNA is TGTGCCAGCAGCTTTTTGGGTGACGGGGGGGAGACCCAGTACTTC.

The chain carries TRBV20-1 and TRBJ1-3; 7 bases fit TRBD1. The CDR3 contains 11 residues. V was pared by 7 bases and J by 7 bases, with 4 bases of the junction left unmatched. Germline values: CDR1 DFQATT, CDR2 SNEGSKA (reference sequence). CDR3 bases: TGCAGTGGAAGACAGGGTAACACCATATATTTT. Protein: CSGRQGNTIYF.

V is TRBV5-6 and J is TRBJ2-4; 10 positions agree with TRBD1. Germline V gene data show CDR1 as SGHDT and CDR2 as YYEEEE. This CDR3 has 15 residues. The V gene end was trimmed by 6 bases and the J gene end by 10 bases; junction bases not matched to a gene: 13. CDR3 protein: CASTTRGQGLLIQYF. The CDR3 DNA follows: TGTGCCAGCACCACTCGGGGACAGGGGTTGTTGATTCAGTACTTC.